This T cell receptor (beta chain) was observed in a study of blood T cell repertoires in COVID-19. This CDR3 region has 14 residues. Data came from immunoSEQ multiplex PCR; TCRdb stores just in-frame clones and leaves some out. The sample gives approximately 25,000 clones, 92% of which show up once; about 32% is in the top ten. This sequence originates from a man in his sixties or seventies with active COVID-19. Sequenced material: peripheral blood. V gene TRBV21-1 combines with J gene TRBJ2-3; the tabulated D call, TRBD2, remains unverified against the DNA. TRBV21-1 is reported as a pseudogene. CDR3 sequence (DNA): TGTGCCAGCAGTACTAGCGGGAGCACAGATACGCAGTATTTT. Translation gives CASSTSGSTDTQYF.